The clone carrying this T cell receptor (beta chain) was seen a few times. Its antigen is as yet unknown. This record belongs to a study of beta chain features in type 1 diabetes. Study observations and caveats: Although PCR might favor shorter templates, it would do so equally in patients and controls. Type 1 diabetes patients showed fewer insertions and more deletions at VDJ junctions.

cDNA synthesis used the whole RNA isolate, giving expressed TCRB sequences. Sequenced by immunoSEQ multiplex PCR; TCRdb stores in-frame clones only, minus some. The sample contains roughly 330,000 clones, roughly 9.6% of which appear only once. The sequence came from a woman under 40 in good health. The material sequenced was naive CD4+ T cells from blood.

Written as DNA, the CDR3 is TGCGCCAGCAGCTTGGCGGGTATACCGTCCTACGAGCAGTACTTC. Protein product: CASSLAGIPSYEQYF. V is TRBV5-1 and J is TRBJ2-7, with D hard to call. Trimming took 0 bases from V and 1 from J, leaving 11 bases between them. The germline gives CDR1 SGHRS, CDR2 YFSETQ. This CDR3 has 15 amino acids.